These T cell receptor beta chains were read from a single sample in a study of blood T cell repertoires in COVID-19. Sequencing used immunoSEQ multiplex PCR; TCRdb keeps in-frame clones, though not all of them. The table has tens of thousands of clones, about 84% seen once. What was sequenced was peripheral blood. These TCRs come from a woman of 80 years or more with acute or convalescent COVID-19. Both conserved end residues are part of each CDR3. The D gene is left open where the match is weak. Size values are once, few and many counts, or a class for expanded clones, and some rows have none.

DNA: TGCGCCAGCAGAACGGGACAGGGTAATTCACCCCTCCACTTT; CDR3: CASRTGQGNSPLHF; V: TRBV5-1; size: .; D: TRBD1; J: TRBJ1-6
DNA: TGTGCCAGCAGCTTGGGGGCGACAGGGGGAACTCCCTACGAGCAGTACTTC; CDR3: CASSLGATGGTPYEQYF; V: TRBV5-4; size: .; D: TRBD1; J: TRBJ2-7
DNA: TGTGCCAGTAGTATAGCGGAGGGAGAGTGGTACTATGGCTACACCTTC; CDR3: CASSIAEGEWYYGYTF; V: TRBV19; size: .; D: .; J: TRBJ1-2
DNA: TGTGCCAGCAGCGGGAGGACAACAAAATCGGCCGGGGAGCTGTTTTTT; CDR3: CASSGRTTKSAGELFF; V: TRBV7-2; size: .; D: .; J: TRBJ2-2
DNA: TGTGCCAGCTTGGAGGGGAACATGAACACTGAAGCTTTCTTT; CDR3: CASLEGNMNTEAFF; V: TRBV6-5; size: .; D: .; J: TRBJ1-1
DNA: TGCAGCGTTCCGGACAGGGGGCTTGGCTACACCTTC; CDR3: CSVPDRGLGYTF; V: TRBV29-1; size: .; D: TRBD1; J: TRBJ1-2
DNA: TGTGCCAGCAGTTTCAACAGGGGGCTCGGAGAAAAACTGTTTTTT; CDR3: CASSFNRGLGEKLFF; V: TRBV6-5; size: .; D: TRBD1; J: TRBJ1-4
DNA: TGCGCCAGCAGCCCAAAGCGGGGGACGTCATACGAGCAGTACTTC; CDR3: CASSPKRGTSYEQYF; V: TRBV5-1; size: .; D: TRBD2; J: TRBJ2-7
DNA: TGTGCCAGCAGAGAGACGGGGGGGACGCAGTATTTT; CDR3: CASRETGGTQYF; V: TRBV6-5; size: .; D: TRBD2; J: TRBJ2-3
DNA: TGTGCCAGCCAAACTGGGGGGTGGACCCTAGACTATGGCTACACCTTC; CDR3: CASQTGGWTLDYGYTF; V: TRBV6-6; size: .; D: .; J: TRBJ1-2
DNA: TGTGCCAGCAGCTTATGGGGGCTTAATGAGCAGTTCTTC; CDR3: CASSLWGLNEQFF; V: TRBV13; size: .; D: .; J: TRBJ2-1
DNA: TGTGCCAGCAGTTTGGCTCCAACAAACTATGGCTACACCTTC; CDR3: CASSLAPTNYGYTF; V: TRBV27; size: .; D: .; J: TRBJ1-2
DNA: TGTGCCTGGACCGGGACACTCGGAAAGTGGAACACTGAAGCTTTCTTT; CDR3: CAWTGTLGKWNTEAFF; V: TRBV30; size: .; D: .; J: TRBJ1-1
DNA: TGTGCCAGCAGCTTAAACGGGCCCGGGAGGGCCAGAAATGAGCAGTTCTTC; CDR3: CASSLNGPGRARNEQFF; V: TRBV7-3; size: .; D: TRBD2; J: TRBJ2-1
DNA: TGTGCCAGCAGTGATCCGGTTCTGGATACGCAGTATTTT; CDR3: CASSDPVLDTQYF; V: TRBV6-1; size: once; D: .; J: TRBJ2-3
DNA: TGTGCCAGCGGATCCGGGACAGTCGCTACCTTC; CDR3: CASGSGTVATF; V: TRBV12-3/TRBV12-4; size: .; D: TRBD1; J: TRBJ2-7
DNA: TGCGCCAGCAGCGTGGGACAGCACCAAGAGACCCAGTACTTC; CDR3: CASSVGQHQETQYF; V: TRBV5-1; size: .; D: TRBD1; J: TRBJ2-5
DNA: TGTGCCAGTAGGGGGGACAGAGAGCGTTATGGCTACACCTTC; CDR3: CASRGDRERYGYTF; V: TRBV19; size: .; D: TRBD1; J: TRBJ1-2
DNA: TGTGCCAGCAGCCCAAGACAGCGTGGGGCCAACGTCCTGACTTTC; CDR3: CASSPRQRGANVLTF; V: TRBV11-3; size: .; D: .; J: TRBJ2-6
DNA: TGTGCCACCCTGGGACAGGGGGCGAACTATGGCTACACCTTC; CDR3: CATLGQGANYGYTF; V: TRBV10-3; size: .; D: TRBD1; J: TRBJ1-2
DNA: TGTGCCAGCAGCTTATCGAGCGGCTTCTTAACTAATGAAAAACTGTTTTTT; CDR3: CASSLSSGFLTNEKLFF; V: TRBV7-2; size: .; D: .; J: TRBJ1-4
DNA: TGTGCCAGTAGTCAGGGGTGGTACACTGAAGCTTTCTTT; CDR3: CASSQGWYTEAFF; V: TRBV19; size: .; D: .; J: TRBJ1-1
DNA: TGCGCCAGCAGCCAAGACCTGTGGACTAGAAGTATGACAGATACGCAGTATTTT; CDR3: CASSQDLWTRSMTDTQYF; V: TRBV4-1; size: .; D: TRBD2; J: TRBJ2-3
DNA: TGTGCCAGTACACCGGGACAGTATAATTCACCCCTCCACTTT; CDR3: CASTPGQYNSPLHF; V: TRBV2; size: .; D: TRBD1; J: TRBJ1-6
DNA: TGTGCCAGCAGCCATAGCCGTTACAATGAGCAGTTCTTC; CDR3: CASSHSRYNEQFF; V: TRBV11-2; size: .; D: .; J: TRBJ2-1
DNA: TGTGCCAGCAGTGCCGGGGGCTCCTACAATGAGCAGTTCTTC; CDR3: CASSAGGSYNEQFF; V: TRBV2; size: .; D: .; J: TRBJ2-1
DNA: TGTGCCAGCAGTTTTGGGCGAGTTGGGGGCATGGGGGGCAATCAGCCCCAGCATTTT; CDR3: CASSFGRVGGMGGNQPQHF; V: TRBV27; size: few; D: .; J: TRBJ1-5
DNA: TGTGCCAGCAGCGTATCCACTAGCGGGGGTCTCAATGAGCAGTTCTTC; CDR3: CASSVSTSGGLNEQFF; V: TRBV9; size: .; D: TRBD2; J: TRBJ2-1
DNA: TGTGCCAGCTCACCACAACAGATAAGCTCTGGAAACACCATATATTTT; CDR3: CASSPQQISSGNTIYF; V: TRBV18; size: .; D: .; J: TRBJ1-3
DNA: TGTGCCAGCAGCCCCCTCAGCGGGGGCCTCACAGATACGCAGTATTTT; CDR3: CASSPLSGGLTDTQYF; V: TRBV7-6; size: .; D: TRBD2; J: TRBJ2-3
DNA: TGTGCCAGCAGAGGGGGGACTAGCGGACTCTACGAGCAGTACTTC; CDR3: CASRGGTSGLYEQYF; V: TRBV2; size: .; D: TRBD2; J: TRBJ2-7
DNA: TGCGCCAGCAACCTACAAGAGACCCAGTACTTC; CDR3: CASNLQETQYF; V: TRBV5-1; size: .; D: .; J: TRBJ2-5
DNA: TGTGCCAGCAGTACCGGGGATAGCAATCAGCCCCAGCATTTT; CDR3: CASSTGDSNQPQHF; V: TRBV3-1/TRBV3-2; size: few; D: .; J: TRBJ1-5
DNA: TGTGCCAGCAGCTTATATAGCGGGGGGGTAAATGAGCAGTTCTTC; CDR3: CASSLYSGGVNEQFF; V: TRBV7-6; size: .; D: TRBD2; J: TRBJ2-1
DNA: TGTGCCAGCAGAACAATGGACAGGGGTGGGACTGAAGCTTTCTTT; CDR3: CASRTMDRGGTEAFF; V: TRBV25-1; size: .; D: TRBD1; J: TRBJ1-1
DNA: TGCGCCAGCAGCTTCGGGACAGGGAGAGAGACCCAGTACTTC; CDR3: CASSFGTGRETQYF; V: TRBV5-1; size: .; D: TRBD1; J: TRBJ2-5
DNA: TGTGCCACCAGCAGAGATCCCCAGGGCCTGTCCTCCGGTGGCTACACCTTC; CDR3: CATSRDPQGLSSGGYTF; V: TRBV15; size: .; D: .; J: TRBJ1-2
DNA: TGTGCCAGCAGCTTTTACGGTAAATCCTACAATGAGCAGTTCTTC; CDR3: CASSFYGKSYNEQFF; V: TRBV11-3; size: .; D: .; J: TRBJ2-1
DNA: TGCGCCAGCAGCTTGGAGTGGACAGTTGATGGCTACACCTTC; CDR3: CASSLEWTVDGYTF; V: TRBV5-1; size: few; D: .; J: TRBJ1-2
DNA: TGTGCCAGCAGCTCACCGACTAGCTCCTACAATGAGCAGTTCTTC; CDR3: CASSSPTSSYNEQFF; V: TRBV3-1/TRBV3-2; size: once; D: .; J: TRBJ2-1
DNA: TGTGCCAGCAGCCCCGGACGGGAGAACACCGGGGAGCTGTTTTTT; CDR3: CASSPGRENTGELFF; V: TRBV7-3; size: .; D: .; J: TRBJ2-2
DNA: TGTGCCAGACAGGGATCGAATGGCTACACCTTC; CDR3: CARQGSNGYTF; V: TRBV2; size: once; D: .; J: TRBJ1-2
DNA: TGTGCCAGCAGCTTGATTTCAGGGATAACCGGGGAGCTGTTTTTT; CDR3: CASSLISGITGELFF; V: TRBV5-6; size: .; D: .; J: TRBJ2-2
DNA: TGTGCCAGTAGTATACAGGGTGGCAATCAGCCCCAGCATTTT; CDR3: CASSIQGGNQPQHF; V: TRBV19; size: .; D: .; J: TRBJ1-5
DNA: TGTGCCAGTAGTATAGGGACAGGGACCGAGCAGTACTTC; CDR3: CASSIGTGTEQYF; V: TRBV19; size: .; D: TRBD1; J: TRBJ2-7
DNA: TGTGCCAGCAGCCTCCAACGTGCACTAGCGGGAGTGGGGAAAGGGACCGGGGAGCTGTTTTTT; CDR3: CASSLQRALAGVGKGTGELFF; V: TRBV3-1/TRBV3-2; size: few; D: TRBD2; J: TRBJ2-2
DNA: TGCGCCAGCAGCGAGGGACAGGAGAACACTGAAGCTTTCTTT; CDR3: CASSEGQENTEAFF; V: TRBV5-1; size: .; D: TRBD1; J: TRBJ1-1
DNA: TGTGCCAGTAGTGTGGGGCTTTACATAGCTGGAAACACCATATATTTT; CDR3: CASSVGLYIAGNTIYF; V: TRBV19; size: .; D: .; J: TRBJ1-3
DNA: TGTGCCAGCAGCCAAGTCGGGGAAAAACTGTTTTTT; CDR3: CASSQVGEKLFF; V: TRBV3-1/TRBV3-2; size: .; D: .; J: TRBJ1-4
DNA: TGTGCCAGCAGTGCGACAGGGCTTACTGGAAACACCATATATTTT; CDR3: CASSATGLTGNTIYF; V: TRBV25-1; size: .; D: TRBD1; J: TRBJ1-3
DNA: TGTGCCAGCAGTGAAGCACAGTATAGCAATCAGCCCCAGCATTTT; CDR3: CASSEAQYSNQPQHF; V: TRBV6-1; size: .; D: .; J: TRBJ1-5
DNA: TGTGCCAGCAGCTTGGCCAGGGCAATGAACACTGAAGCTTTCTTT; CDR3: CASSLARAMNTEAFF; V: TRBV5-4; size: once; D: .; J: TRBJ1-1